Detailed here is one TCR beta chain. What it recognizes is unknown. A junction boundary mismatches the germline segment, possibly from a read error. These data are taken from a study of T-cell reconstitution after alpha-beta-depleted transplantation in children. Study-wide points: The high TCRbeta diversity at day 60 in some patients came from surviving recipient T cells and thymic progenitors. T-cell numbers and diversity, one year after transplant, stemmed largely from T cells that were newly produced. Roughly two months post-transplant, alpha-beta T cells reportedly originated from several hundred graft clones that had expanded.

It was with unique molecular identifiers that the TCRbeta library was prepared. TCRdb ran MiXCR on the PCR reads and lists one entry per CDR3 protein. Of 800,000 to 1,000,000 distinct CDR3 sequences listed, roughly 31% were seen once; the top ten hold about 28%. The sequence came from a boy younger than two who had a stem cell transplant for SCID, so the T cells may come from the graft donor. The starting material was PBMCs, mostly from graft donor cells, obtained 360 days after TCRalphabeta/CD19-depleted stem cell transplant.

The CDR3 region is CASSPPPGQGRNEQFF. The DNA for the CDR3 is TGTGCCAGCTCCCCACCACCGGGACAGGGAAGGAATGAGCAGTTCTTC. The chain uses TRBV18 and TRBJ2-1; 9 nucleotides agree with TRBD1. Germline V gene data show CDR1 as KGHSH and CDR2 as LQKENI. This CDR3 region has 16 residues. Full variable domain (missing parts from reference TRBV18 and TRBJ2-1): NAGVMQNPRHLVRRRGQEARLRCSPMKGHSHVYWYRQLPEEGLKFMVYLQKENIIDESGMPKERFSAEFPKEGPSILRIQQVVRGDSAAYFCASSPPPGQGRNEQFFGPGTRLTVL.